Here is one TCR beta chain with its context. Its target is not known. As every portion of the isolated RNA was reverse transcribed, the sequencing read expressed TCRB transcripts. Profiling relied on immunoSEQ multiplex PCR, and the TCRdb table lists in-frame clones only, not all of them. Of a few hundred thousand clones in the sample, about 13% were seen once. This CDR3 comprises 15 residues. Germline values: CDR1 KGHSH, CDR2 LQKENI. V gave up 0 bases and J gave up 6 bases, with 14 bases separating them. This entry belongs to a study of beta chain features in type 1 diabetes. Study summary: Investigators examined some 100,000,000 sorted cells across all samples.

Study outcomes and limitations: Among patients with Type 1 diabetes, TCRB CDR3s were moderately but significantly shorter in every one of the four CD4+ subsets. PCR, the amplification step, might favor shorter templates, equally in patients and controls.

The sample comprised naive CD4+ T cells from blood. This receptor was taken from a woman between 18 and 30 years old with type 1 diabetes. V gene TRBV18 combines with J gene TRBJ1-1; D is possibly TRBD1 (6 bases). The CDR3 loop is CASSPPEQGKAEAFF. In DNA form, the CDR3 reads TGTGCCAGCTCACCACCGGAACAGGGAAAGGCTGAAGCTTTCTTT.